The clone carrying this T cell receptor beta chain came up many times. The antigen remains undetermined. RNA transcripts served as template for amplifying TCR beta CDR3 sequences. First-round RT-PCR with HTBI primers preceded a second-round multiplex PCR. TCRdb re-called the multiplex PCR reads with MiXCR, one entry per CDR3 protein. This table holds around 1.1 million distinct CDR3 sequences, 35% to 40% found once. The data were obtained in a study of Graves' ophthalmopathy and Graves' hyperthyroidism. Study-level points and caveats: Among expanded thyroid clonotypes above 0.001 frequency, most also occurred in blood.

Trimming left V 0 bases short and J 6 bases short, with 15 bases between. Germline V gives CDR1 SGHTS, CDR2 YDEGEE. The CDR3 contains 15 residues. Certain patients, namely those with other autoimmune diseases, uncontrolled infections, pregnancy or lactation, were excluded. The TCR sequence derives from an adult man with Graves' hyperthyroidism. Sequencing input: peripheral blood or thyroid tissue (not recorded which). The chain couples TRBV5-8 to TRBJ1-1, with D unresolved. CDR3 bases: TGTGCCAGCAGCTTGGCCCCCGGGATGGGAGCTGAAGCTTTCTTT. Encoded protein: CASSLAPGMGAEAFF.